This T cell receptor beta chain comes out of a study of blood T cell repertoires in COVID-19. Libraries were prepared by immunoSEQ multiplex PCR; TCRdb keeps only in-frame clonotypes and omits some of them. The data contain fewer than 700,000 clones, 85% to 90% of them singletons. Germline-derived CDR1 and CDR2 are LNHDA and SQIVND (reference sequence). CDR3 length: 13 residues. Trimming removed 8 bases from V and 5 bases from J; junction bases left unmatched: 2. The clonotype was recovered from a woman aged 50 to 60 with COVID-19, enrolled during active disease. The chain joins TRBV19 to TRBJ2-3; 12 nucleotides match TRBD2. Material for sequencing was peripheral blood. The CDR3 DNA follows: TGTGCCAGTCTGACTAGCGGGGGAGATACGCAGTATTTT. This translates into CASLTSGGDTQYF.